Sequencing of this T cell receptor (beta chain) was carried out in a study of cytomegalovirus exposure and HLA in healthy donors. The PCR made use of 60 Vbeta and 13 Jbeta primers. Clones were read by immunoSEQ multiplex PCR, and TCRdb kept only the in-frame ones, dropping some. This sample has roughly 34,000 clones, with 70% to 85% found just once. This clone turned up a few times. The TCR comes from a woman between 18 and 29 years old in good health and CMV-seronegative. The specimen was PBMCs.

CDR3 amino acids: CASSQDGSSGANVLTF. DNA for the CDR3: TGCGCCAGCAGCCAAGATGGGAGTTCTGGGGCCAACGTCCTGACTTTC. The chain links TRBV4-3 to TRBJ2-6; tentative D call: TRBD2 (5 bases). The length of the CDR3 is 16 residues. Germline CDR1 and CDR2: LGHNA and YSLEER. V was clipped by 0 bases and J by 1 base, with 7 bases between them.